This entry lists 5 T cell receptor beta chains sequenced from one sample in a study of post-analysis software for immune sequencing data. Broader study findings: Controls had lower frequencies than patients of about 5 TRBV segments, which included TRBV5-6, TRBV5-1 and TRBV20-1.

Unique molecular identifiers were built into the TCR beta cDNA libraries. TCRdb re-analysed the PCR reads in MiXCR, keeping a single row per CDR3 protein. The data contain roughly 570,000 distinct CDR3 sequences, around a third of them singletons. These receptors have no identified antigens. What was sequenced was blood. Receptors originate from a girl aged 2 to 17 with multiple sclerosis.

This clonotype has more than one count but fewer than ten. Its ends do not fully match the called genes, so a read error is possible. The rearrangement uses TRBV5-1 and TRBJ2-7; 12 positions agree with TRBD1. Germline CDR1 SGHRS, CDR2 YFSETQ. The CDR3 extends over 16 amino acids. In nucleotides, the CDR3 is TGCGCCAGCAGCTTGATGGGACAGGGGGCCGCCTACGAGCGGTACTTC. Encoded protein: CASSLMGQGAAYERYF.

This rearrangement joins TRBV28 to TRBJ1-2; 7 bases map to TRBD1. The CDR3 consists of 13 residues. J gave up 3 bases and V 6 bases, and 4 bases lay outside the gene matches. The V gene's germline CDR1 is MDHEN and CDR2 SYDVKM. This chain's CDR3 is CASRSGGHYGYTF. As DNA, the CDR3 is TGTGCCAGCAGATCAGGGGGGCACTATGGCTACACCTTC.

This clonotype was observed many times. The rearrangement links TRBV29-1 to TRBJ1-2, with 8 bases matching TRBD1. Germline trimming cut 4 bases from V and 8 bases from J; bases unmatched to any gene: 3. The CDR3 loop spans 11 amino acids. Per the germline V gene, CDR1 is SQVTM and CDR2 is ANQGSEA. DNA of the CDR3: TGCAGCGTTGGACAGGGGAACGGCTACACCTTC. Protein sequence: CSVGQGNGYTF.

The CDR3: CSALLAGGPDTQYF. The CDR3 DNA reads TGCAGTGCCTTACTAGCGGGGGGCCCAGATACGCAGTATTTT. The rearrangement links TRBV20-1 to TRBJ2-3, with TRBD2 matching 12 bases. V lost 6 bases, J lost 4 bases, and 5 bases stayed unmatched. In germline, CDR1 is DFQATT, CDR2 SNEGSKA (reference sequence). This CDR3 spans 14 amino acids.

This clonotype was detected only a few times. V is TRBV20-1 and J is TRBJ1-2; D gene uncertain. This CDR3 spans 12 amino acids. Per the germline V gene, CDR1 is DFQATT and CDR2 is SNEGSKA (reference sequence). V lost 1 base to trimming and J lost 6 bases, with 9 bases between them. The CDR3 region is CSARGAGNGYTF. Here the CDR3 DNA reads TGCAGTGCTAGAGGGGCAGGAAATGGCTACACCTTC.